A single sample is the source of the 29 T cell receptor beta chains below, sequenced in a study of early T cells in non-severe SARS-CoV-2 infection. One entry per CDR3 protein results from TCRdb running MiXCR on the 5' RACE reads. The table lists approximately 77,000 distinct CDR3 sequences, approximately 12% of them singletons, with about 3.5% in the top ten. Sample: whole blood. The receptors were gathered from an adult who was a healthcare worker with PCR-confirmed SARS-CoV-2 infection or an uninfected control (not recorded which).

V usage is TRBV7-9 and J usage is TRBJ1-5, with 7 bases that match TRBD1. J gave up 3 bases and V 5 bases, and 7 bases lay outside the gene matches. The CDR3 spans 15 residues. CDR1 is SEHNR and CDR2 is FQNEAQ in the germline V gene (reference sequence). CDR3 sequence reads: CASSPPGQPNQPQHF. CDR3 nucleotide sequence: TGTGCCAGCAGCCCCCCGGGACAGCCCAATCAGCCCCAGCATTTT.

This clonotype has only a few counts. The chain carries TRBV7-2 and TRBJ2-7; 8 nucleotides agree with TRBD1. The CDR3 totals 12 residues. V lost 2 bases and J lost 9; bases outside the gene matches: 3. Per germline, CDR1 SGHTA and CDR2 FQGNSA. CDR3 in amino acids: CASSLRQGRQYF. The CDR3 DNA reads as TGTGCCAGCAGCTTAAGACAGGGGAGGCAGTACTTC.

The rearrangement joins TRBV28 to TRBJ1-4, with D unresolved. Trimming left V 5 bases short and J 0 bases short, with 16 bases between. CDR3 length equals 17 residues. Germline CDR1 reads MDHEN; CDR2 reads SYDVKM. The CDR3 nucleotides read TGTGCCAGCAGTCCCGGGCGGGAGGGTGCAACTAATGAAAAACTGTTTTTT. Its protein is CASSPGREGATNEKLFF.

Regarding this clonotype: One junction end does not reproduce the germline sequence, and a read error may be involved. The rearrangement joins TRBV7-9 to TRBJ2-7; D unresolved. Germline V CDR1 and CDR2: SEHNR, FQNEAQ (reference sequence). This CDR3 is built from 12 residues. In nucleotides, the CDR3 is TGTGCCAGCAGCTCCCTCGGCTACGAACAGTACTTC. It specifies CASSSLGYEQYF.

Comments on this clonotype: A much larger clonotype is one base distant, so this may be a read error. This chain's CDR3 is CASGPRGGGETQHF. For the CDR3, the DNA is TGTGCCAGCGGCCCCAGGGGGGGCGGTGAAACCCAGCATTTT. This chain joins TRBV7-9 and TRBJ1-5; 7 nucleotides align to TRBD1. The CDR3 is 14 amino acids. V dropped 8 bases and J dropped 11; count of bases not matched to a gene: 15. The germline CDR1 and CDR2 sequences are SEHNR and FQNEAQ (reference sequence). Complete variable domain (other parts from reference TRBV7-9 and TRBJ1-5): DTGVSQNPRHKITKRGQNVTFRCDPISEHNRLYWYRQTLGQGPEFLTYFQNEAQLEKSRLLSDRFSAERPKGSFSTLEIQRTEQGDSAMYLCASGPRGGGETQHFGDGTRLSIL.

This clonotype has at least ten counts. This rearrangement joins TRBV29-1 to TRBJ1-2; tentatively, D is TRBD1 (5 bases). Germline V gives CDR1 SQVTM, CDR2 ANQGSEA. Deletions cut 2 bases from V and 5 bases from J, with 12 bases between. This CDR3 region has 13 residues. The CDR3 nucleotides are TGCAGCGTTGAATTTATAGGGGAATATGGCTACACCTTC. It encodes CSVEFIGEYGYTF.

This clonotype occurred many times. This chain connects TRBV27 to TRBJ1-1; D gene unclear. From germline, CDR1 is MNHEY and CDR2 SMNVEV (reference sequence). The CDR3 is 12 amino acids. V dropped 5 bases and J dropped 8 bases, with 12 bases sitting between them. The DNA of the CDR3 is TGTGCCAGCAGTCCCCCCGGGCTCGAAGCTTTCTTT. Translation: CASSPPGLEAFF.

This clonotype turned up a few times. The rearrangement uses TRBV29-1 and TRBJ2-2; D is undetermined. The CDR3 consists of 13 residues. V was cut by 4 bases and J by 6 bases, with 12 bases left in between. CDR1 is SQVTM, CDR2 ANQGSEA, per germline. The CDR3: CSVGVSISGELFF. The CDR3 nucleotides are TGCAGCGTTGGGGTCTCAATATCCGGGGAGCTGTTTTTT.

This clonotype has a handful of counts. This rearrangement joins TRBV30 to TRBJ1-1, with D hard to call. The CDR3 totals 14 residues. V lost 0 bases to trimming and J lost 1 base, with 9 bases between them. Looked up from germline, CDR1 is GTSNPN and CDR2 is SVGIG (reference sequence). The DNA of the CDR3 is TGTGCCTGGAGTGTTGAGACGGCGAACACTGAAGCTTTCTTT. Residues: CAWSVETANTEAFF.

The genes are TRBV15 and TRBJ1-1; 8 bases match TRBD1. The germline V gene has CDR1 LNHNV and CDR2 YYDKDF (reference sequence). This CDR3 comprises 16 residues. The trim removed 2 bases at V and 2 bases at J, leaving 7 bases unmatched. CDR3 loop: CATSRSPTGVNTEAFF. In DNA form, the CDR3 reads TGTGCCACCAGCAGATCCCCGACAGGGGTAAACACTGAAGCTTTCTTT.

In this sample, this clonotype turned up many times. The J gene is TRBJ2-1, the V gene TRBV7-2, with a possible D match to TRBD2 (7 bases). Germline V gene data show CDR1 as SGHTA and CDR2 as FQGNSA. V lost 5 bases, J lost 4 bases, and 18 bases lay in between. There are 16 residues in the CDR3. CDR3 coding DNA: TGTGCCAGCAGCCCCTGGGGAGGGGGGCGGTACAATGAGCAGTTCTTC. Its protein is CASSPWGGGRYNEQFF.

J is TRBJ2-1 and V is TRBV29-1; D perhaps matches TRBD2 (5 bases). Trimming shortened V by 1 base and J by 2 bases, and 12 bases separated the two germline ends. CDR3 size: 15 residues. Per germline, CDR1 SQVTM and CDR2 ANQGSEA. Here the CDR3 DNA reads TGCAGCGTTGAAGCGTCGGGGAAGGCCTACAATGAGCAGTTCTTC. Its protein is CSVEASGKAYNEQFF.

In its sample, this clonotype was seen a few times. The genes are TRBV29-1 and TRBJ2-1; 10 nucleotides align to TRBD1. V lost 5 bases to trimming and J lost 4 bases; unmatched junction nucleotides: 5. This CDR3 is built from 14 residues. Germline lookup yields CDR1 SQVTM and CDR2 ANQGSEA. This chain's CDR3 is CSVKDRGEYNEQFF. The CDR3 region has the DNA TGCAGCGTTAAGGACAGGGGGGAATACAATGAGCAGTTCTTC.

The gene calls are TRBV20-1 and TRBJ2-1, with 8 bases lining up with TRBD2. With 1 base clipped from V and 0 bases from J, the junction kept 5 bases outside the gene matches. Germline V gene lookup returns CDR1 DFQATT and CDR2 SNEGSKA (reference sequence). The CDR3 is 16 amino acids. The CDR3 loop reads CSARVGTSSSYNEQFF. CDR3 nucleotide sequence: TGCAGTGCTAGAGTGGGGACTAGTAGCTCCTACAATGAGCAGTTCTTC.

Ten or more counts support this clonotype. The chain is built from TRBV21-1 and TRBJ2-4; the table gives TRBD2 as D, unverified against the DNA. TRBV21-1 is noted as a pseudogene. This CDR3 has 18 amino acids. This CDR3 reads CASSSSSLVRGAKNIQYF. The CDR3 DNA sequence: TGTGCCAGCAGCTCCTCCAGCCTGGTGCGGGGAGCCAAAAACATTCAGTACTTC.

This clonotype was detected many times. This chain uses TRBV7-9 with TRBJ1-2; D is perhaps TRBD1 (5 bases). The CDR3 is 14 amino acids. CDR1 SEHNR and CDR2 FQNEAQ come from the germline V gene (reference sequence). Trimming took 3 bases from V and 8 from J, leaving 16 bases between them. The CDR3 sequence: CASSLGEAGEGYTF. Here the CDR3 DNA reads TGTGCCAGCAGCTTGGGGGAGGCCGGTGAGGGCTACACCTTC.

This clonotype was counted ten times or more. The gene calls are TRBV7-2 and TRBJ2-5; D gene uncertain. CDR3 length equals 12 residues. Germline loops: CDR1 SGHTA, CDR2 FQGNSA. V was clipped by 4 bases and J by 4 bases, with 7 bases between them. DNA of the CDR3: TGTGCCAGCAGCTCAAGCAGAGAGACCCAGTACTTC. Its protein is CASSSSRETQYF.

This clonotype has at least ten counts. The chain uses TRBV13 and TRBJ2-7; maybe TRBD2 (5 bases). Trimming removed 5 bases from V and 7 bases from J, with 18 bases in between. CDR3 length: 14 amino acids. Germline V CDR1 and CDR2: PRHDT, FYEKMQ (reference sequence). Written as DNA, the CDR3 is TGTGCCAGCAGCCCTGACTGGACTGCCCAAGAGCAGTACTTC. Protein sequence: CASSPDWTAQEQYF.

This clonotype came up many times. V usage is TRBV18 and J usage is TRBJ2-7; D not certain. The germline gives CDR1 KGHSH, CDR2 LQKENI. This CDR3 spans 13 amino acids. The germline V and J ends were trimmed by 2 bases and 6 bases, with 11 bases remaining between them. The CDR3 DNA is TGTGCCAGCTCACCAGACCACAACTCCGAGCAGTACTTC. Translating gives CASSPDHNSEQYF.

This clonotype was picked up a small number of times. The V and J genes are TRBV7-9 and TRBJ2-5; D possibly uses TRBD1 or TRBD2 (5 bases each). V lost 5 bases and J lost 2, with 15 bases in between. The CDR3 runs 15 residues. From germline, CDR1 is SEHNR and CDR2 FQNEAQ (reference sequence). The CDR3 region has the DNA TGTGCCAGCAGCCCCCCCGGGACCACTCAAGAGACCCAGTACTTC. The encoded protein is CASSPPGTTQETQYF.

This clonotype has a count of ten or more. The chain has TRBV15 and TRBJ1-5; TRBD1 matches 9 bases. V shed 0 bases, J shed 1 base, and the junction held 7 bases outside the gene matches. This CDR3 contains 18 residues. CDR1 and CDR2 from the germline V gene are LNHNV and YYDKDF (reference sequence). CDR3: CATSRDGGQGGSNQPQHF. The CDR3 DNA follows: TGTGCCACCAGCAGAGATGGGGGACAGGGAGGGAGCAATCAGCCCCAGCATTTT. The full variable domain, completed using reference TRBV15 and TRBJ1-5, is DAMVIQNPRYQVTQFGKPVTLSCSQTLNHNVMYWYQQKSSQAPKLLFHYYDKDFNNEADTPDNFQSRRPNTSFCFLDIRSPGLGDTAMYLCATSRDGGQGGSNQPQHFGDGTRLSIL.

The V call is TRBV27, the J call TRBJ2-1; D is ambiguous. Per the germline V gene, CDR1 is MNHEY and CDR2 is SMNVEV (reference sequence). Trimming took off 6 bases at V and 1 base at J, with 13 bases between the two ends. The CDR3 has 15 residues. The CDR3 bases are TGTGCCAGCAGCCCCACCCACCCGTCCTACAATGAGCAGTTCTTC. This codes for CASSPTHPSYNEQFF.

This clonotype has a count of ten or more. In DNA, the CDR3 is TGTGCCAGCAGCTCCCAGACTATATACTCCACAGATACGCAGTATTTT. Translation: CASSSQTIYSTDTQYF. The chain combines TRBV7-9 with TRBJ2-3; the D gene is possibly TRBD2 (5 bases). CDR1 and CDR2 from the germline V gene are SEHNR and FQNEAQ (reference sequence). Deletions cut 4 bases from V and 2 bases from J, with 16 bases between. This CDR3 has 16 amino acids.

The sample holds many counts of this clonotype. V usage is TRBV28 and J usage is TRBJ2-5; 16 bases agree with TRBD2. Germline V gene sequence: CDR1 MDHEN, CDR2 SYDVKM. V lost 6 bases, J lost 3 bases, and 10 bases stayed unmatched. The CDR3 has 18 amino acids. The CDR3 region has the DNA TGTGCCAGCAGCCCCGAGGGGACTAGCGGGAGGGCCAAAGAGACCCAGTACTTC. Protein sequence: CASSPEGTSGRAKETQYF.

This clonotype was observed a few times. V gene TRBV20-1 combines with J gene TRBJ2-7; weak D call: TRBD2 (6 bases). CDR1 is DFQATT, CDR2 SNEGSKA, per germline (reference sequence). The CDR3 covers 16 residues. Trimming left V 8 bases short and J 0 bases short, with 23 bases between. The CDR3 DNA sequence: TGCAGTCTCAGGCCCTACTCAGGACTAACCTCCTACGAGCAGTACTTC. This codes for CSLRPYSGLTSYEQYF.

This clonotype was seen only a few times. This chain links TRBV28 with TRBJ2-2; 9 nucleotides agree with TRBD2. With V trimmed by 3 bases and J by 5 bases, 7 bases remained unmatched. The CDR3 has 16 residues. The germline gives CDR1 MDHEN, CDR2 SYDVKM. DNA for the CDR3: TGTGCCAGCAGTTTCGAGGGGACTAGCTGGACCGGGGAGCTGTTTTTT. Protein product: CASSFEGTSWTGELFF.

The chain is built from TRBV5-5 and TRBJ2-5; no firm D call. This CDR3 region has 16 residues. CDR1 SGHKS and CDR2 YYEKEE come from the germline V gene (reference sequence). V dropped 0 bases and J dropped 4 bases, with 16 bases sitting between them. The CDR3 DNA is TGTGCCAGCAGCTTGGGGCGCAGGTCAGGTGGAGAGACCCAGTACTTC. Its protein product is CASSLGRRSGGETQYF.

This clonotype appeared a few times. The chain joins TRBV2 to TRBJ1-3; the D gene is possibly TRBD1 (5 bases). The length of the CDR3 is 14 residues. Germline V lookup: CDR1 SNHLY, CDR2 FYNNEI. The germline V and J ends were trimmed by 5 bases and 3 bases, with 11 bases remaining between them. The chain's CDR3 is CASSFGGNGNTIYF. DNA for the CDR3: TGTGCCAGCAGTTTCGGGGGTAATGGAAACACCATATATTTT.

Many counts were recorded for this clonotype. This chain links TRBV5-1 with TRBJ1-2; unclear D gene. The CDR3 spans 14 residues. V lost 0 bases and J lost 4, with 10 bases in between. From germline, CDR1 is SGHRS and CDR2 YFSETQ. The CDR3 here is CASSLDVGSYGYTF. The CDR3 coding sequence is TGCGCCAGCAGCTTGGATGTGGGAAGCTATGGCTACACCTTC.